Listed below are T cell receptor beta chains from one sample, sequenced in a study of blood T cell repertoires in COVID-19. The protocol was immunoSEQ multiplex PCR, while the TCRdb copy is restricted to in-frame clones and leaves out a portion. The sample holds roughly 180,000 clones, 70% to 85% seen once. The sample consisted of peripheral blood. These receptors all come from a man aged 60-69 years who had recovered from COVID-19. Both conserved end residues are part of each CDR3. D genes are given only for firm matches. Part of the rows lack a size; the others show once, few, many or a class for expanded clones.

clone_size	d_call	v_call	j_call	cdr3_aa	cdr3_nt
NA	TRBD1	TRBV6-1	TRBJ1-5	CASSGITLDRGGVGNQPQHF	TGTGCCAGCAGTGGGATTACGTTGGACAGGGGAGGAGTTGGCAATCAGCCCCAGCATTTT
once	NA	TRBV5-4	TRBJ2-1	CASSSSGTSSSYNEQFF	TGTGCCAGCAGCTCATCCGGGACTTCGAGCTCCTACAATGAGCAGTTCTTC
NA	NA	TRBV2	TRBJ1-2	CASSASGIYGYTF	TGTGCCAGCAGCGCCTCGGGGATCTATGGCTACACCTTC
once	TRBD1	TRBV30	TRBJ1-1	CAWRGTGADEAFF	TGTGCCTGGAGAGGAACAGGGGCGGATGAAGCTTTCTTT
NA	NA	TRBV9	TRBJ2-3	CASSVPEGADTQYF	TGTGCCAGCAGCGTACCAGAAGGGGCTGATACGCAGTATTTT
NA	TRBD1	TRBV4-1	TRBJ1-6	CASSPRDRLNSPLHF	TGCGCCAGCAGCCCGCGGGACAGGCTAAATTCACCCCTCCACTTT
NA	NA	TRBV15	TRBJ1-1	CATSSGREATEAFF	TGTGCCACCAGCAGCGGCAGAGAGGCCACTGAAGCTTTCTTT
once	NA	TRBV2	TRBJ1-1	CASSVRQLDTEAFF	TGTGCCAGCAGTGTGAGACAACTCGACACTGAAGCTTTCTTT
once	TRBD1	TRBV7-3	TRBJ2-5	CASSLRGQGQETQYF	TGTGCCAGCAGCTTACGGGGACAGGGCCAAGAGACCCAGTACTTC
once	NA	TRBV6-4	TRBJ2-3	CASSDPGRGSDTQYF	TGTGCCAGCAGCGACCCGGGTCGTGGATCAGATACGCAGTATTTT
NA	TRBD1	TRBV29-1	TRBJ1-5	CSVGQGGTNSNQPQHF	TGCAGCGTCGGACAGGGGGGGACTAATAGCAATCAGCCCCAGCATTTT
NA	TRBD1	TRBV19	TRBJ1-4	CASSTPGQGANEKLFF	TGTGCCAGTAGTACTCCGGGACAGGGGGCTAATGAAAAACTGTTTTTT
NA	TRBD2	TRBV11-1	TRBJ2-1	CASSPISGGYNEQFF	TGTGCCAGCAGTCCGATCTCGGGGGGCTACAATGAGCAGTTCTTC
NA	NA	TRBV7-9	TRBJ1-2	CASSLVQVGGYTF	TGTGCCAGCAGCTTAGTGCAGGTTGGCGGCTACACCTTC
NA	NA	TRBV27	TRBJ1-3	CASRRDFSGNTIYF	TGTGCCAGCAGACGGGACTTCTCTGGAAACACCATATATTTT
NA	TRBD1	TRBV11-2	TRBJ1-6	CASSAQDRGHGSPLHF	TGTGCCAGCAGCGCCCAGGACAGGGGGCATGGTTCACCCCTCCACTTT
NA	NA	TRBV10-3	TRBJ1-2	CAITPQTENYGYTF	TGTGCCATCACCCCTCAGACGGAGAACTATGGCTACACCTTC
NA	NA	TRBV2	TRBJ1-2	CASSGAGRTGYTF	TGTGCCAGCAGTGGTGCAGGAAGAACGGGCTACACCTTC
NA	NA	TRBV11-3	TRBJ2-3	CASSYHGASTDTQYF	TGTGCCAGCAGCTACCATGGAGCAAGCACAGATACGCAGTATTTT
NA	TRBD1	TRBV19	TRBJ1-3	CASSDSGTGAGNTIYF	TGTGCCAGTAGTGATTCCGGGACAGGGGCTGGAAACACCATATATTTT
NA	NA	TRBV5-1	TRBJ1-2	CASSSLGGAQRVNYGYTF	TGCGCCAGCAGCTCGTTGGGGGGGGCCCAGCGGGTAAACTATGGCTACACCTTC
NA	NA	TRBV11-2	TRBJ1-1	CASSLDHGGGGAFF	TGTGCCAGCAGCTTAGACCATGGGGGCGGCGGGGCTTTCTTT
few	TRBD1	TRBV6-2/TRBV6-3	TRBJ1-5	CASSPGGARDQPQHF	TGTGCCAGCAGCCCAGGGGGGGCGAGGGATCAGCCCCAGCATTTT
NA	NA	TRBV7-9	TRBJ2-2	CASSSPRNTGELFF	TGTGCCAGCAGCTCCCCCAGGAACACCGGGGAGCTGTTTTTT
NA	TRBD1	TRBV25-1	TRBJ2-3	CASSESDRFRVTQYF	TGTGCCAGCAGTGAATCGGACAGGTTCAGGGTTACGCAGTATTTT
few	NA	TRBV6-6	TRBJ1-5	CASSYLGRGAYQPQHF	TGTGCCAGCAGTTATCTCGGACGGGGGGCCTATCAGCCCCAGCATTTT
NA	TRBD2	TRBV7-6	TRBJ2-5	CASSPQGLVGETQYF	TGTGCCAGCAGCCCTCAGGGACTAGTCGGTGAGACCCAGTACTTC
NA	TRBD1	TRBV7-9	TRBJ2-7	CASSPDRGYEQYF	TGTGCCAGCAGTCCGGACAGGGGGTACGAGCAGTACTTC